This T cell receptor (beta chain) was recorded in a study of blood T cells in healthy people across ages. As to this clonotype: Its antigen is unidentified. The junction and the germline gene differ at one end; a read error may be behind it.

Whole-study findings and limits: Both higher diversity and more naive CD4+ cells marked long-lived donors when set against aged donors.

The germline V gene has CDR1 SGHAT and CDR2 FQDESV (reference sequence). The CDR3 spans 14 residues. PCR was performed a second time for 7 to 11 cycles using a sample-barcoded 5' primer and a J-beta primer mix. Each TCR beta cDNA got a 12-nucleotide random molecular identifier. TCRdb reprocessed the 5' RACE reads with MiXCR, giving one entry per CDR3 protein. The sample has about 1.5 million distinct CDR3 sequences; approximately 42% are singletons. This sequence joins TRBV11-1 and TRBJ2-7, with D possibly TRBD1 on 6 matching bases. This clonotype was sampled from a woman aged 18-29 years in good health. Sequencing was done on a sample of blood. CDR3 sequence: CASSSSTGFYEQCF. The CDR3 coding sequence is TGTGCCAGCAGCTCCTCGACAGGATTCTACGAGCAGTGCTTC.